One and the same sample provided the 25 T cell receptor beta chains below, sequenced in a study of identical twins. From the 5' RACE reads, TCRdb called clonotypes with MiXCR, one entry per CDR3 protein. This table has 700,000 or so distinct CDR3 sequences, roughly 8% appearing once. The sample was also linked to a second study, of yellow fever vaccine responses in identical twins.

Material for sequencing was PBMCs. Source of these receptors: a young woman in good health.

The chain recombines TRBV4-3 with TRBJ2-3; D gene unclear. V was pared by 0 bases and J by 3 bases, with 16 bases between. Per germline, CDR1 LGHNA and CDR2 YSLEER. The CDR3 runs to 17 residues. CDR3 DNA: TGCGCCAGCAGCCAAGATCTAAGGGATCGGGTGACAGATACGCAGTATTTT. It encodes CASSQDLRDRVTDTQYF.

This clonotype was observed a few times. V and J are TRBV24-1 and TRBJ2-7; D is uncertain. Germline V CDR1 and CDR2: KGHDR, SFDVKD. Trimming took off 2 bases at V and 7 bases at J, with 8 bases between the two ends. The CDR3 has 12 residues. CDR3 loop: CATSDSSSEQYF. The CDR3 DNA follows: TGTGCCACCAGTGATTCATCATCAGAGCAGTACTTC.

There are many counts of this clonotype. The chain combines TRBV28 with TRBJ2-1; D may be TRBD2 (6 bases). Trimming took off 5 bases at V and 4 bases at J, with 18 bases between the two ends. The CDR3 runs to 16 residues. CDR1 is MDHEN and CDR2 is SYDVKM in the germline V gene. The CDR3 nucleotides are TGTGCCAGCAGTGGGATCGGGACTGCCACTTACAATGAGCAGTTCTTC. Protein: CASSGIGTATYNEQFF.

This clonotype has at least ten counts. The V call is TRBV7-9, the J call TRBJ1-2; no definite D call. The CDR3 runs 12 residues. V was trimmed by 1 base and J by 6 bases, leaving 6 bases between them. The germline CDR1 and CDR2 sequences are SEHNR and FQNEAQ (reference sequence). Written as DNA, the CDR3 is TGTGCCAGCAGCTTAGACGGGGATGGCTACACCTTC. Translated, it gives CASSLDGDGYTF.

J is TRBJ2-1 and V is TRBV5-1; possible D gene TRBD2, 6 bases. The germline CDR1 and CDR2 sequences are SGHRS and YFSETQ. Trimming removed 7 bases at V and 9 bases at J, with 23 bases between. This CDR3 is built from 15 residues. DNA for the CDR3: TGCGCCAGCGCATCCCCACGCGGCGGGACGGGTGAGCAGTTCTTC. It specifies CASASPRGGTGEQFF.

This clonotype has a count of ten or more. The chain carries TRBV4-3 and TRBJ2-1; 9 bases agree with TRBD1. CDR1 and CDR2 from the germline V gene are LGHNA and YSLEER. This CDR3 has 15 residues. V shed 1 base and J 4 bases; nucleotides not matched to a gene: 2. The CDR3 DNA is TGCGCCAGCAGCCAAGGACAGGGGGGATACAATGAGCAGTTCTTC. Amino acid sequence: CASSQGQGGYNEQFF.

This clonotype has just a few counts. The chain uses TRBV24-1 and TRBJ2-1, with a tentative D call TRBD2 (6 bases). Germline lookup yields CDR1 KGHDR and CDR2 SFDVKD. This CDR3 has 16 amino acids. V lost 2 bases to trimming and J lost 6 bases, with 16 bases between them. CDR3 sequence: CATSDSGGNKPNEQFF. As DNA, the CDR3 is TGTGCCACCAGTGATTCGGGCGGGAACAAACCCAATGAGCAGTTCTTC.

This clonotype was detected a few times. V and J are TRBV14 and TRBJ2-3; 7 bases align to TRBD2. Germline trimming cut 3 bases from V and 6 bases from J; bases unmatched to any gene: 12. Germline V lookup: CDR1 SGHDN, CDR2 FVKESK. This CDR3 is 16 amino acids long. CDR3 region: CASSHTGGSQSDTQYF. CDR3 sequence (DNA): TGTGCCAGCAGCCACACGGGGGGATCGCAGTCGGATACGCAGTATTTT. Drawing the rest from reference TRBV14 and TRBJ2-3, the complete variable domain is EAGVTQFPSHSVIEKGQTVTLRCDPISGHDNLYWYRRVMGKEIKFLLHFVKESKQDESGMPNNRFLAERTGGTYSTLKVQPAELEDSGVYFCASSHTGGSQSDTQYFGPGTRLTVL.

The rearrangement joins TRBV5-1 to TRBJ2-1, with D perhaps TRBD2 (6 bases). The V gene lost 9 bases and the J gene lost 10 bases, with 17 bases spanning the gap. CDR1 and CDR2 (germline): SGHRS, YFSETQ. The CDR3 is 12 residues long. CDR3 residues: CATTLGGTEQFF. The CDR3 nucleotides are TGCGCCACCACTCTGGGGGGAACGGAGCAGTTCTTC.

This clonotype was seen at least ten times. V gene TRBV7-9 combines with J gene TRBJ2-2; D assignment may be TRBD1 or TRBD2 (5 bases each). CDR1 SEHNR and CDR2 FQNEAQ come from the germline V gene (reference sequence). The CDR3 consists of 17 residues. V lost 5 bases and J lost 4, with 20 bases in between. The CDR3 reads CASSHRDARPGTGELFF. The CDR3 nucleotides read TGTGCCAGCAGCCACCGGGACGCCCGTCCGGGCACCGGGGAGCTGTTTTTT.

This clonotype was detected a few times. The V gene is TRBV5-1, the J gene TRBJ2-7, with TRBD1 identical over 8 bases. The CDR3 length is 15 residues. CDR1 and CDR2 (germline): SGHRS, YFSETQ. V trimming: 4 bases; J trimming: 7 bases; junction bases outside the gene matches: 13. The CDR3 nucleotides read TGCGCCAGCAGCGGACGGGGGCAGGGGGCGAGGGAGCAGTACTTC. Translating gives CASSGRGQGAREQYF.

The V and J genes are TRBV19 and TRBJ1-1; 8 nucleotides agree with TRBD1. The germline V gene has CDR1 LNHDA and CDR2 SQIVND (reference sequence). This CDR3 contains 15 residues. V was clipped by 7 bases and J by 5 bases; unmatched bases: 12. CDR3 sequence reads: CASTEIRTGKTEAFF. Written as DNA, the CDR3 is TGTGCCAGTACCGAGATTCGGACAGGGAAGACTGAAGCTTTCTTT.

There are a few counts of this clonotype. In nucleotides, the CDR3 is TGTGCCACCAGCAGGATGCCGCGACTAGCGGCGGGAGAGACCCAGTACTTC. This encodes CATSRMPRLAAGETQYF. The chain couples TRBV15 to TRBJ2-5, with 9 bases that match TRBD2. Trimming at V came to 3 bases and at J to 4 bases, leaving 12 bases not matched to a gene. CDR1 and CDR2 from the germline V gene are LNHNV and YYDKDF (reference sequence). The CDR3 extends over 17 amino acids.

This clonotype was observed a handful of times. This chain links TRBV18 with TRBJ2-1; D gene unclear. The V end was cut by 1 base, the J end by 6 bases, with 7 bases between. Germline V CDR1 and CDR2: KGHSH, LQKENI. The CDR3 extends over 13 amino acids. CDR3 amino acids: CASSPRGSNEQFF. CDR3 DNA sequence: TGTGCCAGCTCACCACGAGGTAGCAATGAGCAGTTCTTC.

This clonotype was counted only a few times. The chain links TRBV27 to TRBJ2-3, with 8 positions matching TRBD2. The J segment lost 0 bases and the V segment lost 5 bases, leaving 7 bases of the junction unmatched. The CDR3 sequence is 16 residues long. Germline CDR1 MNHEY, CDR2 SMNVEV (reference sequence). The CDR3 nucleotides read TGTGCCAGCAGTACCCTAGCGGGCCTTAGCACAGATACGCAGTATTTT. Residues: CASSTLAGLSTDTQYF.

The chain combines TRBV12-5 with TRBJ2-3; perhaps TRBD2 as D (5 bases). This CDR3 has 14 amino acids. V lost 5 bases to trimming and J lost 0 bases, with 9 bases between them. Per the germline V gene, CDR1 is LGHNT and CDR2 is FRNRAP. CDR3 amino acids: CASGPGLSTDTQYF. Here the CDR3 DNA reads TGTGCTAGTGGTCCAGGACTGAGCACAGATACGCAGTATTTT. The entire variable domain, with the rest obtained from reference TRBV12-5 and TRBJ2-3, is as follows: DARVTQTPRHKVTEMGQEVTMRCQPILGHNTVFWYRQTMMQGLELLAYFRNRAPLDDSGMPKDRFSAEMPDATLATLKIQPSEPRDSAVYFCASGPGLSTDTQYFGPGTRLTVL.

The chain recombines TRBV6-1 with TRBJ1-4, with TRBD1 identical over 9 bases. The CDR3 spans 16 residues. V shed 7 bases, J shed 5 bases, and the junction held 11 bases outside the gene matches. Germline V gene lookup returns CDR1 MNHNS and CDR2 SASEGT. This CDR3 reads CASTNRDRERNEKLFF. The CDR3 DNA reads as TGTGCCAGCACCAACCGGGACAGGGAGCGAAATGAAAAACTGTTTTTT.

The chain employs TRBV10-3 and TRBJ2-7, with TRBD2 as a possible D gene (7 bases). Germline CDR1 and CDR2: ENHRY and SYGVKD. V shed 8 bases and J shed 4 bases, with 18 bases lying between them. The CDR3 consists of 14 residues. The CDR3 sequence: CAIQGGGQVYEQYF. CDR3 nucleotide sequence: TGTGCCATCCAAGGGGGGGGGCAAGTATACGAGCAGTACTTC.

Many counts were recorded for this clonotype. The chain combines TRBV10-3 with TRBJ2-1; unclear D gene. The CDR3 has 13 amino acids. The V end lost 8 bases, the J end lost 0 bases, and 8 bases lay between the germline ends. Germline assignment: CDR1 ENHRY and CDR2 SYGVKD. CDR3 sequence reads: CAIRGSSYNEQFF. The CDR3 DNA reads as TGTGCCATCCGAGGCAGCTCCTACAATGAGCAGTTCTTC.

The chain carries TRBV5-1 and TRBJ2-5; 7 bases are shared with TRBD1. The CDR3 is 15 amino acids. Germline V gene data show CDR1 as SGHRS and CDR2 as YFSETQ. Losses at the gene ends were 4 bases for V and 5 bases for J; bases not matched to a gene: 11. This chain's CDR3 is CASSGDRAWGETQYF. DNA of the CDR3: TGCGCCAGCAGCGGTGACAGGGCGTGGGGCGAGACCCAGTACTTC.

This clonotype was observed a handful of times. V and J are TRBV20-1 and TRBJ2-7; the match to TRBD2 covers 8 bases. This CDR3 is 13 amino acids long. Germline V gene data show CDR1 as DFQATT and CDR2 as SNEGSKA (reference sequence). V trimming: 2 bases; J trimming: 3 bases; junction bases outside the gene matches: 3. The CDR3: CSARWRGDYEQYF. CDR3 coding DNA: TGCAGTGCTAGATGGCGGGGGGACTACGAGCAGTACTTC.

This clonotype was counted only a few times. The chain combines TRBV20-1 with TRBJ2-1; the match to TRBD2 covers 8 bases. The germline CDR1 and CDR2 sequences are DFQATT and SNEGSKA (reference sequence). Trimming removed 1 base from V and 0 bases from J; junction bases left unmatched: 14. The CDR3 length is 19 residues. The CDR3 here is CSARVTQPLAESSYNEQFF. The DNA of the CDR3 is TGCAGTGCTAGAGTTACCCAACCACTAGCGGAAAGCTCCTACAATGAGCAGTTCTTC.

This chain uses TRBV5-6 with TRBJ2-7; D is perhaps TRBD1 or TRBD2 (5 bases each). V lost 4 bases, J lost 0 bases, and 17 bases lay in between. The CDR3 is 16 amino acids. Per the germline V gene, CDR1 is SGHDT and CDR2 is YYEEEE. The CDR3: CASSLPGKGSSYEQYF. The CDR3 bases are TGTGCCAGCAGCCTACCCGGTAAGGGGAGCTCCTACGAGCAGTACTTC. Full variable domain (rest looked up from reference TRBV5-6 and TRBJ2-7): DAGVTQSPTHLIKTRGQQVTLRCSPKSGHDTVSWYQQALGQGPQFIFQYYEEEERQRGNFPDRFSGHQFPNYSSELNVNALLLGDSALYLCASSLPGKGSSYEQYFGPGTRLTVT.

This chain joins TRBV20-1 and TRBJ2-7; D may match TRBD1 or TRBD2 (5 bases each). Trimming removed 4 bases from V and 3 bases from J, with 22 bases in between. CDR3 length: 16 residues. Per germline, CDR1 DFQATT and CDR2 SNEGSKA (reference sequence). CDR3 amino acids: CSAKPRDLGYYYEQYF. Here the CDR3 DNA reads TGCAGTGCTAAACCCAGGGACCTGGGATACTACTACGAGCAGTACTTC.

This chain joins TRBV6-5 and TRBJ2-5; 11 bases agree with TRBD2. This CDR3 comprises 15 residues. CDR1 is MNHEY, CDR2 SVGAGI, per germline. With 5 bases clipped from V and 2 bases from J, the junction kept 4 bases outside the gene matches. For the CDR3, the DNA is TGTGCCAGCAGTACTAGCGGGAGTGTTCAAGAGACCCAGTACTTC. Translation: CASSTSGSVQETQYF.